This paragraph covers one TCR beta chain sequence. Germline V gene data show CDR1 as KGHDR and CDR2 as SFDVKD. CDR3 length: 13 amino acids. The germline V and J ends were trimmed by 12 bases and 2 bases, with 16 bases remaining between them. This sample was included in a study of T cells after yellow fever vaccination. TCRdb called the 5' RACE reads again in MiXCR, with one record for every CDR3 protein. In the table there are a few hundred thousand distinct CDR3 sequences, 7.5% to 9% of which are singletons. This receptor was obtained from a man aged 18-30 years who received the YFV17D yellow fever vaccine. The sample consisted of CD4+ T cells sorted from PBMCs, taken 5 days after the yellow fever booster vaccination. This chain uses TRBV24-1 with TRBJ2-7; unclear D gene. For the CDR3, the DNA is TGTGCCCCGCAGGCAAGGTTCACCTACGAGCAGTACTTC. Protein sequence: CAPQARFTYEQYF.